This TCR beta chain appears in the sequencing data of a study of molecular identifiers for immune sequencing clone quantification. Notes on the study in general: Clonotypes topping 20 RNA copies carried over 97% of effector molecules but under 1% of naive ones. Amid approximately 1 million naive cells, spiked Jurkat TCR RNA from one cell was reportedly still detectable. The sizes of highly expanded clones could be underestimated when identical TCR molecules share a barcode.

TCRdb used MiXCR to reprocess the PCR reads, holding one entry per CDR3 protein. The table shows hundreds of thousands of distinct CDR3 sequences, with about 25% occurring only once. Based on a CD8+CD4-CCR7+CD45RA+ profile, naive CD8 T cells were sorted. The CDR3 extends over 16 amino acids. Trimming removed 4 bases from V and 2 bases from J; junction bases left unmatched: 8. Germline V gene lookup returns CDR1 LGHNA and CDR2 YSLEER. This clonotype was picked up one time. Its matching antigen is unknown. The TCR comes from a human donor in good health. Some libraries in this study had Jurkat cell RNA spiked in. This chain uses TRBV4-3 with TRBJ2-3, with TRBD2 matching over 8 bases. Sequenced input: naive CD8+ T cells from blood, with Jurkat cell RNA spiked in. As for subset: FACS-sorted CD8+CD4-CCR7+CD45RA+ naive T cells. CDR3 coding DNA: TGCGCCAGCAGCCGATGGACTAGCAGGGACACAGATACGCAGTATTTT. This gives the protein CASSRWTSRDTDTQYF.